This TCR beta chain was profiled in a study of identical twins. TCRdb re-called the 5' RACE reads with MiXCR, one entry per CDR3 protein. This sample yields 700,000 to 950,000 distinct CDR3 sequences, of which around an eighth are seen a single time; around 1.5% belongs to the top ten. Only a few counts were recorded for this clonotype. Germline CDR1 is SGHAT and CDR2 is FQNNGV. This CDR3 spans 16 amino acids. V shed 6 bases and J 4 bases; nucleotides not matched to a gene: 7. These data also formed part of another study, on yellow fever vaccine responses in identical twins.

The sample comprised PBMCs. The clonotype originates from a woman between 18 and 29 years old in good health. This sequence joins TRBV11-2 and TRBJ2-7; TRBD2 matches 15 bases. The CDR3: CASSRTSGRGLYEQYF. The CDR3 nucleotides read TGTGCCAGCAGTCGGACTAGCGGGAGGGGGTTGTACGAGCAGTACTTC.